The 16 T cell receptor beta chains presented below share a single source sample, sequenced in a study of shared clonotypes between healthy human individuals. Libraries were prepared by immunoSEQ multiplex PCR; TCRdb keeps only in-frame clonotypes and omits some of them. Among approximately 530,000 clones, approximately 94% were seen once, and the ten largest hold 0.05% to 0.07%. The sequencing input was naive CD4+ T cells sorted from blood. Subset here: CD45RA+ positively selected. All receptors come from a woman aged 25 to 39 in good health.

V and J are TRBV19 and TRBJ2-6; D may be TRBD1 (5 bases). V was cut by 1 base and J by 2 bases, with 6 bases left in between. Germline lookup yields CDR1 LNHDA and CDR2 SQIVND (reference sequence). The CDR3 consists of 15 residues. CDR3 in amino acids: CASSIAGPGANVLTF. DNA of the CDR3: TGTGCCAGTAGTATAGCAGGGCCTGGGGCCAACGTCCTGACTTTC.

The CDR3 DNA is TGTGCCAGCAGCTTACTGGGGCAGAACTCTGGAAACACCATATATTTT. Translating gives CASSLLGQNSGNTIYF. The rearrangement uses TRBV7-9 and TRBJ1-3; D might be TRBD1 (5 bases). With 2 bases removed from V and 0 bases from J, the gap between germline ends came to 11 bases. The CDR3 covers 16 residues. The germline CDR1 and CDR2 sequences are SEHNR and FQNEAQ (reference sequence).

Here the CDR3 reads CASSPGTGGFDEQYF. CDR3 bases: TGTGCCAGCAGCCCAGGGACAGGGGGCTTCGACGAGCAGTACTTC. This chain links TRBV2 with TRBJ2-7; 12 nucleotides align to TRBD1. V trimming: 6 bases; J trimming: 5 bases; junction bases outside the gene matches: 8. CDR3 length: 15 amino acids. CDR1 and CDR2 (germline): SNHLY, FYNNEI.

The J gene is TRBJ2-2, the V gene TRBV7-6; a weak D match, TRBD1 (5 bases). CDR3 length equals 14 residues. With 5 bases removed from V and 1 base from J, the gap between germline ends came to 8 bases. Germline loops: CDR1 SGHVS, CDR2 FNYEAQ. CDR3 DNA: TGTGCCAGCAGCCTAGGACAGAACACCGGGGAGCTGTTTTTT. It codes for CASSLGQNTGELFF.

V and J are TRBV13 and TRBJ1-1; D not resolved. From germline, CDR1 is PRHDT and CDR2 FYEKMQ (reference sequence). V dropped 1 base and J dropped 1 base, with 7 bases sitting between them. The CDR3 runs 14 residues. The DNA of the CDR3 is TGTGCCAGCAGCTTAGAGAGGCGGAACACTGAAGCTTTCTTT. Amino acids: CASSLERRNTEAFF.

The rearrangement joins TRBV19 to TRBJ1-5; a weak D match, TRBD1 (6 bases). Germline CDR1 is LNHDA and CDR2 is SQIVND (reference sequence). The length of the CDR3 is 13 residues. V lost 8 bases to trimming and J lost 5 bases, with 13 bases between them. This chain's CDR3 is CASLSGQYQPQHF. The CDR3 nucleotides read TGTGCCAGTCTCTCAGGACAGTATCAGCCCCAGCATTTT.

This chain connects TRBV6-5 to TRBJ2-2; tentative D call: TRBD2 (6 bases). In germline, CDR1 is MNHEY, CDR2 SVGAGI. The V end was cut by 2 bases, the J end by 6 bases, with 13 bases between. CDR3 length: 15 amino acids. CDR3 sequence (DNA): TGTGCCAGCAGTTACAGCGGGCCTATGGCCGGGGAGCTGTTTTTT. It codes for CASSYSGPMAGELFF.

The chain's CDR3 is CASSPNGLAESGNEQFF. Written as DNA, the CDR3 is TGTGCCAGCTCACCTAACGGACTAGCGGAGTCTGGCAATGAGCAGTTCTTC. The chain carries TRBV18 and TRBJ2-1; 10 positions agree with TRBD2. Germline assignment: CDR1 KGHSH and CDR2 LQKENI. CDR3 length: 17 residues. The V and J ends lost 3 bases and 6 bases, in that order; junction bases with no gene match: 11.

This chain links TRBV4-2 with TRBJ2-7; TRBD2 matches at 9 bases. V lost 4 bases to trimming and J lost 2 bases; unmatched junction nucleotides: 15. The V gene's germline CDR1 is LGHNA and CDR2 YNFKEQ. The CDR3 contains 18 residues. The CDR3 sequence: CASSPSPSGTEITYEQYF. The CDR3 DNA reads TGTGCCAGCAGCCCCAGTCCTAGCGGGACAGAAATAACCTACGAGCAGTACTTC.

This rearrangement joins TRBV5-4 to TRBJ2-3; 10 positions agree with TRBD2. The ends lost 2 bases at V and 5 bases at J; junction bases unmatched: 8. This CDR3 spans 16 amino acids. Germline V CDR1 and CDR2: SGHNT, YYREEE (reference sequence). The CDR3 DNA follows: TGTGCCAGCAGCTTTTTACTAGCGGGATTGGTAGATACGCAGTATTTT. Translated, it gives CASSFLLAGLVDTQYF.

The chain links TRBV28 to TRBJ2-7; D unresolved. The ends were cut back, 7 bases at V and 0 bases at J, with 7 bases in the middle. The CDR3 runs 12 residues. CDR1 MDHEN and CDR2 SYDVKM come from the germline V gene. The CDR3 here is CASTQSSYEQYF. DNA of the CDR3: TGTGCCAGCACACAGAGCTCCTACGAGCAGTACTTC. The entire variable domain, with the rest obtained from reference TRBV28 and TRBJ2-7, is as follows: DVKVTQSSRYLVKRTGEKVFLECVQDMDHENMFWYRQDPGLGLRLIYFSYDVKMKEKGDIPEGYSVSREKKERFSLILESASTNQTSMYLCASTQSSYEQYFGPGTRLTVT.

The gene calls are TRBV29-1 and TRBJ1-1; a possible D gene is TRBD1 (5 bases). From germline, CDR1 is SQVTM and CDR2 ANQGSEA. V lost 4 bases and J lost 6, with 15 bases in between. This CDR3 is 13 amino acids long. The CDR3: CSVGAGRDSEAFF. As DNA, the CDR3 is TGCAGCGTTGGGGCGGGGAGGGACTCTGAAGCTTTCTTT. Using reference TRBV29-1 and TRBJ1-1 for the parts outside the CDR3, the full variable domain is SAVISQKPSRDICQRGTSLTIQCQVDSQVTMMFWYRQQPGQSLTLIATANQGSEATYESGFVIDKFPISRPNLTFSTLTVSNMSPEDSSIYLCSVGAGRDSEAFFGQGTRLTVV.

The table lists this clone with a count of one. This sample includes further DNA sequences coding for the same CDR3. This chain connects TRBV28 to TRBJ2-7; 7 nucleotides align to TRBD1. Germline V gene lookup returns CDR1 MDHEN and CDR2 SYDVKM. The CDR3 is made up of 12 amino acids. The junction had 2 bases not matched to a gene; V was cut back by 5 bases and J by 4 bases. CDR3 sequence: CASSVQGYEQYF. The CDR3 bases are TGTGCCAGCAGTGTACAGGGGTACGAGCAGTACTTC.

The chain joins TRBV5-4 to TRBJ1-2; D gene uncertain. V lost 4 bases, J lost 1 base, and 8 bases lay in between. Germline V gene lookup returns CDR1 SGHNT and CDR2 YYREEE (reference sequence). CDR3 length: 13 residues. The CDR3 nucleotides are TGTGCCAGCAGCCCCGGCCGTAACTATGGCTACACCTTC. Translating gives CASSPGRNYGYTF.

V and J are TRBV5-4 and TRBJ1-1; 9 positions agree with TRBD1. After removal of 3 bases from V and 11 bases from J, the junction contained 8 bases not matched to a gene. Germline V gives CDR1 SGHNT, CDR2 YYREEE (reference sequence). This CDR3 has 13 residues. CDR3: CASSSAGTGSAFF. In DNA, the CDR3 is TGTGCCAGCAGCTCCGCCGGGACAGGGTCCGCTTTCTTT.

There are a few counts of this clone. This chain connects TRBV10-3 to TRBJ1-2; 10 bases map to TRBD1. The V and J ends lost 6 bases and 6 bases, in that order; junction bases with no gene match: 4. The CDR3 totals 13 residues. The germline V gene has CDR1 ENHRY and CDR2 SYGVKD. CDR3 sequence reads: CAIREGTGDGYTF. The CDR3 DNA is TGTGCCATCAGGGAAGGGACAGGGGATGGCTACACCTTC.